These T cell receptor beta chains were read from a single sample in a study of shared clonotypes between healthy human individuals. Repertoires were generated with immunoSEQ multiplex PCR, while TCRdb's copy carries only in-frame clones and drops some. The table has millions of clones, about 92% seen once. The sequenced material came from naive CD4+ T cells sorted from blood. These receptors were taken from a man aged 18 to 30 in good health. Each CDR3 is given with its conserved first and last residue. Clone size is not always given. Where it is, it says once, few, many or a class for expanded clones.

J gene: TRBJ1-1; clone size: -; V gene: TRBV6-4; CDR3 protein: CASSVEPNTEAFF
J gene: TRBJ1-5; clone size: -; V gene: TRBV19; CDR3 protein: CASSTQPFLFNQPQHF
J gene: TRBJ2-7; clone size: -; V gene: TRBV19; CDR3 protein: CASSGTGGSSYEQYF
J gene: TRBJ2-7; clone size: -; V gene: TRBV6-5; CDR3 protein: CASSRTGLNSYEQYF
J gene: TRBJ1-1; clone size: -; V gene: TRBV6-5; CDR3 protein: CVTTRGDTEAFF
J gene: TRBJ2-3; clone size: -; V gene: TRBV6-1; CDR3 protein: CASSELAGGSTDTQYF
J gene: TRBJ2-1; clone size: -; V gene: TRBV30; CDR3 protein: CAWSRRGTSYNEQFF
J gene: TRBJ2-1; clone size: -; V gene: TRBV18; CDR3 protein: CASSPSRASGVNEQFF
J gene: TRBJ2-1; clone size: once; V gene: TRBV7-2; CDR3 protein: CASSSQDRYNEQFF
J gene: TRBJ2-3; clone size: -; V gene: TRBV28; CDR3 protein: CASSFDRGTDTQYF
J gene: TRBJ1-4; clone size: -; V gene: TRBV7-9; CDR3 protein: CASSRGPGEVEKLFF
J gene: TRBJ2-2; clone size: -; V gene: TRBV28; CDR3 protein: CASTSGGLITGELFF
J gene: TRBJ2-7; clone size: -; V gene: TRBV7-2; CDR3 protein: CASSLARQSSYEQYF
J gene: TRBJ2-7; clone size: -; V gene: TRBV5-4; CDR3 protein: CASSLGQGGGDEQYF
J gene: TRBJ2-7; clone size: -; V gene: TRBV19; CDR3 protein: CASRRQVGLPYEQYF
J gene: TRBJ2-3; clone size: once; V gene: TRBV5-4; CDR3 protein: CASTPGGLAGNTQYF
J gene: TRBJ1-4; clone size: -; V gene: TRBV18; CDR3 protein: CASSQGSNEKLFF
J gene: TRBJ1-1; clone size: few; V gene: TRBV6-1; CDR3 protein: CASSATATEAFF
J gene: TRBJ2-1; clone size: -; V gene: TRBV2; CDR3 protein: CASSESRVRNEQFF
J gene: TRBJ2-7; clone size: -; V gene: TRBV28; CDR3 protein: CASSDPGQVFDEQYF
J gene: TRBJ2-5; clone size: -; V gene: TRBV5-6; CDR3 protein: CASSLAGTETQYF
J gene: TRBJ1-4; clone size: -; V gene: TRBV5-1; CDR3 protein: CASSLGGENEKLFF
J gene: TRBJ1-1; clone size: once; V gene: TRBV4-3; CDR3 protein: CASSQDGQGYTEAFF
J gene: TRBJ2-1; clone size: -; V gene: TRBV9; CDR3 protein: CASSVARGGPDEQFF
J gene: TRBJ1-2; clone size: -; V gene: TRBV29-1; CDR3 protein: CSVVTGVNYGYTF
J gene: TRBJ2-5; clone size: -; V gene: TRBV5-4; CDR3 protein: CAYEGSLETQYF
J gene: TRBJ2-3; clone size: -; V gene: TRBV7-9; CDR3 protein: CASSSDRQSTDTQYF
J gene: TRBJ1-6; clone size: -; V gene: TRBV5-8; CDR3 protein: CASSKGRTNSPLHF
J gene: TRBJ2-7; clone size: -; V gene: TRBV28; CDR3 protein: CASSLSKGAWTYEQYF
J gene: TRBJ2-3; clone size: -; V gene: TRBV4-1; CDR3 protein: CASSQDGGHTSTDTQYF
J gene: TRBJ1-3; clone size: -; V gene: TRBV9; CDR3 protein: CASSVATGNSGNTIYF
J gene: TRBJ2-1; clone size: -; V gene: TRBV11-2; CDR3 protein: CASSLEGGANNEQFF
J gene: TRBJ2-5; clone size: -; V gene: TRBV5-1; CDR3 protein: CASSLSRGGQETQYF
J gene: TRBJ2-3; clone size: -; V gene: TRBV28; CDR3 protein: CAVRGGGDTQYF
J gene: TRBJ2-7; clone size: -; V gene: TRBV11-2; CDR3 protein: CASSGSPYEQYF
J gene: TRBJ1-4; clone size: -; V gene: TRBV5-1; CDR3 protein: CASSSRGGGGEKLFF
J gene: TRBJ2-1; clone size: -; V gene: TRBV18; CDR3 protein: CASSPSEYNEQFF
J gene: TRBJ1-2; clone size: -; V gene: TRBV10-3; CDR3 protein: CAISGGAYGYTF
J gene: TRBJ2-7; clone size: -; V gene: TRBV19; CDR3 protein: CASSETPVPSYEQYF
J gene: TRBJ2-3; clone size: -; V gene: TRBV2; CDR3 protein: CASSARGITQYF
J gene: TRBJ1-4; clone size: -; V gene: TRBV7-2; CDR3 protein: CASSLGPPREKLFF
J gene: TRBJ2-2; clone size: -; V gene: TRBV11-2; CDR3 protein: CASSFRDRATGELFF
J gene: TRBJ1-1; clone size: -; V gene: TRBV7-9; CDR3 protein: CASTHGSGGWTEAFF
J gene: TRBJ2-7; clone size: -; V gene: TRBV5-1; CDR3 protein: CASSLVRVGTGPYEQYF
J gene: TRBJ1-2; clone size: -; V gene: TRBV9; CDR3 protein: CASSVGAGWDYGYTF
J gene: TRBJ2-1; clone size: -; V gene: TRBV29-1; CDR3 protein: CSVTTGTSYIYNEQFF
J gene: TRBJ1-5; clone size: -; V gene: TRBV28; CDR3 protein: CASLGAPWGQPQHF
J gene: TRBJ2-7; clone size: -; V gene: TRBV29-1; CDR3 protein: CSVQGKGSFKRTYEQYF
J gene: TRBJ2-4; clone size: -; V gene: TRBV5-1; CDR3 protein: CASSLLAGSKNIQYF
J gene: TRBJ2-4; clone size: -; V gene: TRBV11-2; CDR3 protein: CASSLDRRETNIQYF
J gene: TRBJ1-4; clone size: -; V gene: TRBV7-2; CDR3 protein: CASRRDRATNEKLFF
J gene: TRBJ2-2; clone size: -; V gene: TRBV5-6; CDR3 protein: CASSLGGRGDGELFF
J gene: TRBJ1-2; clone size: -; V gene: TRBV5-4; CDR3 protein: CASSFSGTAYGYTF
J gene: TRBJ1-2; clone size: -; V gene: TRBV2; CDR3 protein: CASSFATLYGYTF
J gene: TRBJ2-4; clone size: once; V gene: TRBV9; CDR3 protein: CASSVEDRVANIQYF
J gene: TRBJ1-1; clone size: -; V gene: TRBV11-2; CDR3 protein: CASNTRENTEAFF
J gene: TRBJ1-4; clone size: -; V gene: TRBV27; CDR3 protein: CASSSQGEGEKLFF
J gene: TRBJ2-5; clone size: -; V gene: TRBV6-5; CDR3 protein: CASRDEGGQQETQYF